This T cell receptor beta chain was obtained from a study of cytomegalovirus exposure and HLA in healthy donors. Findings and caveats of the study: The Asian-associated ancestry cluster reportedly had fewer N-insertions than the approximately 670-donor mean in a later analysis. A few of the chains that were CMV-associated were confirmed in vitro to be specific for CMV antigens. It was 164 TCR beta chains that were listed as cytomegalovirus-associated.

A few counts support this clone. Its antigen remains unidentified. The study ran its PCR with 60 Vbeta and 13 Jbeta primers. TCRdb's table, derived via immunoSEQ multiplex PCR, lists solely in-frame clones and lacks some. The sample has about 190,000 clones; about 13% are singletons. Although they were nominally healthy when sampled, donors likely had unrecorded immune exposures. Sequenced: PBMCs. The origin of this receptor is a man in his fifties in good health and CMV-seropositive.

CDR3 loop: CAWRGGSGANVLTF. Here the CDR3 DNA reads TGTGCCTGGCGGGGGGGCTCTGGGGCCAACGTCCTGACTTTC. The chain couples TRBV30 to TRBJ2-6; 8 bases line up with TRBD2. The J segment lost 0 bases and the V segment lost 5 bases, leaving 0 bases of the junction unmatched. The CDR3 extends over 14 amino acids. The germline V gene encodes CDR1 GTSNPN and CDR2 SVGIG (reference sequence).